Below are 32 T cell receptor beta chains sequenced from a single sample in a study of cytomegalovirus exposure and HLA in healthy donors. The PCR was carried out with 60 Vbeta primers and 13 Jbeta primers. The data were produced by immunoSEQ multiplex PCR, yet TCRdb's version contains in-frame clones alone and is incomplete. The sample shows 150,000 to 200,000 clones, 70% to 90% of them seen only once. Material for sequencing was PBMCs. All receptors derive from a man between 18 and 29 years old in good health and CMV-seropositive.

This clone was found a few times. The genes are TRBV4-1 and TRBJ2-6; 7 bases line up with TRBD1. Germline V CDR1 and CDR2: MGHRA, YSYEKL. The CDR3 totals 16 residues. Trimming at V came to 3 bases and at J to 3 bases, leaving 5 bases not matched to a gene. The CDR3 sequence: CASSQPGTDGANVLTF. The CDR3 bases are TGCGCCAGCAGCCAGCCCGGGACAGATGGGGCCAACGTCCTGACTTTC.

J is TRBJ2-1 and V is TRBV2, with D possibly matching TRBD1 (6 bases). The length of the CDR3 is 12 residues. The germline V gene has CDR1 SNHLY and CDR2 FYNNEI. V was pared by 6 bases and J by 8 bases, with 11 bases between. The CDR3 loop reads CASSAQGYEQFF. The CDR3 region has the DNA TGTGCCAGCAGCGCACAGGGTTATGAGCAGTTCTTC.

The chain recombines TRBV11-2 with TRBJ1-1; 8 bases align to TRBD1. This CDR3 is 17 amino acids long. The ends lost 0 bases at V and 1 base at J; junction bases unmatched: 7. The V gene's germline CDR1 is SGHAT and CDR2 FQNNGV. Written as DNA, the CDR3 is TGTGCCAGCAGCTTAGATCTATCCGGGACAGGGAACACTGAAGCTTTCTTT. Encoded protein: CASSLDLSGTGNTEAFF.

J is TRBJ2-5 and V is TRBV7-9, with 10 positions matching TRBD2. The assigned J gene may be wrong: the sequence end matches TRBJ2-7 better. The CDR3 loop spans 15 amino acids. Germline values: CDR1 SEHNR, CDR2 FQNEAQ (reference sequence). CDR3 nucleotides: TGTGCCAGCAGCTTACGGGTAGCGGGGGGTAACGAGCAGTACTTC. Translating it yields CASSLRVAGGNEQYF.

This chain uses TRBV11-2 with TRBJ2-3, with 10 bases identical to TRBD2. Per germline, CDR1 SGHAT and CDR2 FQNNGV. The J segment lost 3 bases and the V segment lost 1 base, leaving 10 bases of the junction unmatched. This CDR3 region has 18 residues. CDR3: CASSLGTRAGGPTDTQYF. The CDR3 bases are TGTGCCAGCAGCTTAGGGACTCGAGCGGGGGGGCCGACAGATACGCAGTATTTT.

The gene calls are TRBV4-3 and TRBJ2-1; 7 bases fit TRBD1. CDR1 LGHNA and CDR2 YSLEER come from the germline V gene. With V trimmed by 5 bases and J by 6 bases, 7 bases remained unmatched. This CDR3 spans 14 amino acids. The CDR3 DNA reads as TGCGCCAGCAGCACCCGGACAGGTTTCAATGAGCAGTTCTTC. Its translation: CASSTRTGFNEQFF.

The rearrangement joins TRBV2 to TRBJ1-2, with a possible D match to TRBD1 (6 bases). The germline V gene encodes CDR1 SNHLY and CDR2 FYNNEI. V was trimmed by 2 bases and J by 0 bases, leaving 10 bases between them. The CDR3 contains 15 residues. The CDR3 sequence: CASSEWGGPNYGYTF. Written as DNA, the CDR3 is TGTGCCAGCAGTGAATGGGGGGGCCCTAACTATGGCTACACCTTC.

The chain is built from TRBV18 and TRBJ2-3; 11 nucleotides match TRBD2. This CDR3 is built from 16 residues. Unmatched junction bases numbered 3, after V lost 3 bases and J lost 1 base. The germline CDR1 and CDR2 sequences are KGHSH and LQKENI. CDR3 protein: CASSPLLAGGTDTQYF. CDR3 nucleotides: TGTGCCAGCTCACCCCTACTAGCGGGGGGCACAGATACGCAGTATTTT.

V and J are TRBV27 and TRBJ1-2, with a possible D match to TRBD1 (5 bases). CDR1 is MNHEY, CDR2 SMNVEV, per germline (reference sequence). This CDR3 comprises 15 residues. V was trimmed by 7 bases and J by 4 bases, leaving 19 bases between them. CDR3 nucleotide sequence: TGTGCCAGCAAGACAAACCTCGGACACCTCTATGGCTACACCTTC. It encodes CASKTNLGHLYGYTF.

The chain couples TRBV11-2 to TRBJ1-2, with D perhaps TRBD1 (6 bases). The CDR3 contains 12 residues. V shed 5 bases and J shed 8 bases, with 12 bases lying between them. Germline-derived CDR1 and CDR2 are SGHAT and FQNNGV. DNA of the CDR3: TGTGCCAGCAGCCCACAGGGAGGGGGCTACACCTTC. As protein: CASSPQGGGYTF. Variable domain in full (rest from reference TRBV11-2 and TRBJ1-2): EAGVAQSPRYKIIEKRQSVAFWCNPISGHATLYWYQQILGQGPKLLIQFQNNGVVDDSQLPKDRFSAERLKGVDSTLKIQPAKLEDSAVYLCASSPQGGGYTFGSGTRLTVV.

In the case of this clone: A junction end diverges from the germline sequence, so it may reflect a read error. DNA of the CDR3: TGTGCCAGCATCGTAGACAGCCGCTATGGCTACACCTTC. It encodes CASIVDSRYGYTF. The J gene is TRBJ1-2, the V gene TRBV9; possible D gene TRBD1, 5 bases. The CDR3 covers 13 residues. Looked up from germline, CDR1 is SGDLS and CDR2 is YYNGEE. Full variable domain (missing parts from reference TRBV9 and TRBJ1-2): DSGVTQTPKHLITATGQRVTLRCSPRSGDLSVYWYQQSLDQGLQFLIQYYNGEERAKGNILERFSAQQFPDLHSELNLSSLELGDSALYFCASIVDSRYGYTFGSGTRLTVV.

J is TRBJ2-7 and V is TRBV6-6; 10 nucleotides agree with TRBD1. Germline V gene lookup returns CDR1 MNHNY and CDR2 SVGAGI (reference sequence). V trimming: 2 bases; J trimming: 4 bases; junction bases outside the gene matches: 2. This CDR3 is built from 14 residues. The chain's CDR3 is CASSYPDRGYEQYF. DNA of the CDR3: TGTGCCAGCAGTTACCCGGACAGGGGGTACGAGCAGTACTTC.

V gene TRBV19 combines with J gene TRBJ2-3; D is perhaps TRBD1 (5 bases). Germline V lookup: CDR1 LNHDA, CDR2 SQIVND (reference sequence). V lost 7 bases, J lost 6 bases, and 11 bases lay in between. The CDR3 sequence is 12 residues long. CDR3 nucleotide sequence: TGTGCCAGTACCTCAAGGGGCGATACGCAGTATTTT. This encodes CASTSRGDTQYF.

The CDR3 sequence is CASRAGTSTDTQYF. The CDR3 coding sequence is TGTGCCAGCAGGGCGGGAACTAGCACAGATACGCAGTATTTT. This rearrangement joins TRBV6-1 to TRBJ2-3, with a weak D call TRBD2 (6 bases). This CDR3 region has 14 residues. Trimming pared 6 bases from V and 0 bases from J, leaving 10 bases between. Germline CDR1 reads MNHNS; CDR2 reads SASEGT.

The rearrangement links TRBV1 to TRBJ2-7; TRBD2 reflects the table's D call only, with no check against the DNA. TRBV1 is noted as a pseudogene. The CDR3 loop spans 19 amino acids. DNA for the CDR3: TGCACCAGCAGCCACGGAGGTACTAGCGGTTACTCCAGTCGCCACGAGCAGTACTTC. Translation: CTSSHGGTSGYSSRHEQYF.

This chain joins TRBV19 and TRBJ2-5, with D tentatively TRBD2 (8 bases). Gene TRBJ2-7 matches the end of the DNA better, so the J call may be wrong. CDR1 LNHDA and CDR2 SQIVND come from the germline V gene (reference sequence). The CDR3 is 15 amino acids. The CDR3, as DNA: TGTGCCAGTAGTCCCGTCGGGAGGGGGCCGAACGAGCAGTACTTC. Amino acid sequence: CASSPVGRGPNEQYF.

CDR3 protein: CASSRTGASYEQYF. The CDR3 DNA reads as TGTGCCAGCAGCCGCACAGGGGCCTCCTACGAGCAGTACTTC. The V gene is TRBV6-5, the J gene TRBJ2-7; 7 nucleotides agree with TRBD1. CDR1 and CDR2 from the germline V gene are MNHEY and SVGAGI. Losses at the gene ends were 6 bases for V and 0 bases for J; bases not matched to a gene: 5. CDR3 length equals 14 residues.

This clone showed up just a few times. V is TRBV6-1 and J is TRBJ1-5, with no clear D. Trimming shortened V by 0 bases and J by 4 bases, and 7 bases separated the two germline ends. CDR1 and CDR2 from the germline V gene are MNHNS and SASEGT. This CDR3 has 14 amino acids. The CDR3, as DNA: TGTGCCAGCAGTGAAGCGGGCGTTAATCAGCCCCAGCATTTT. This encodes CASSEAGVNQPQHF.

The genes are TRBV6-1 and TRBJ2-3; D perhaps matches TRBD2 (5 bases). V dropped 9 bases and J dropped 3 bases, with 7 bases sitting between them. Germline V gives CDR1 MNHNS, CDR2 SASEGT. The CDR3 extends over 11 amino acids. The CDR3, as DNA: TGTGCCAGGGGGAGAACAGATACGCAGTATTTT. The encoded protein is CARGRTDTQYF.

The CDR3 coding sequence is TGTGCCAGCAGCTCAGGGGGACTAGCGGGGACGCGGGAAGAGACCCAGTACTTC. This gives the protein CASSSGGLAGTREETQYF. The chain links TRBV5-6 to TRBJ2-5, with TRBD2 matching 13 bases. Germline loops: CDR1 SGHDT, CDR2 YYEEEE. This CDR3 region has 18 residues. The V and J ends lost 3 bases and 3 bases, in that order; junction bases with no gene match: 11.

The V and J genes are TRBV4-1 and TRBJ2-3; D gene uncertain. Trimming left V 1 base short and J 6 bases short, with 8 bases between. CDR3 length: 13 amino acids. Per germline, CDR1 MGHRA and CDR2 YSYEKL. The CDR3 reads CASSQVGWDTQYF. The CDR3 region has the DNA TGCGCCAGCAGCCAAGTCGGGTGGGATACGCAGTATTTT.

This clone was seen a handful of times. This sequence joins TRBV5-1 and TRBJ2-3; 10 nucleotides match TRBD2. With V trimmed by 1 base and J by 5 bases, 1 base remained unmatched. The CDR3 covers 14 residues. The germline V gene has CDR1 SGHRS and CDR2 YFSETQ. In nucleotides, the CDR3 is TGCGCCAGCAGCTTGAGCGGGGGGGTAGATACGCAGTATTTT. Translating gives CASSLSGGVDTQYF.

The CDR3, as DNA: TGTGCCAGCAGCCAAGGCAACTATTACGAGCAGTACTTC. This translates into CASSQGNYYEQYF. V is TRBV14 and J is TRBJ2-7; no firm D call. The germline V and J ends were trimmed by 1 base and 4 bases, with 8 bases remaining between them. The CDR3 loop spans 13 amino acids. The V gene's germline CDR1 is SGHDN and CDR2 FVKESK.

This rearrangement joins TRBV7-9 to TRBJ2-5; possibly TRBD2 for D (5 bases). CDR1 and CDR2 from the germline V gene are SEHNR and FQNEAQ (reference sequence). CDR3 size: 15 residues. Trimming shortened V by 1 base and J by 5 bases, and 14 bases separated the two germline ends. CDR3 in amino acids: CASSLGAGEGETQYF. The CDR3 DNA is TGTGCCAGCAGCTTAGGCGCGGGCGAAGGGGAGACCCAGTACTTC.

This clone has a handful of counts. The CDR3 nucleotides read TGTGCCAGTAGTCCAGGAACTAGCGGGGGGCGGGGAGAGACCCAGTACTTC. This gives the protein CASSPGTSGGRGETQYF. The genes are TRBV19 and TRBJ2-5; 12 bases align to TRBD2. V shed 5 bases, J shed 4 bases, and the junction held 11 bases outside the gene matches. This CDR3 has 17 amino acids. CDR1 is LNHDA, CDR2 SQIVND, per germline (reference sequence).

The chain joins TRBV6-1 to TRBJ2-1; TRBD2 matches 16 bases. Per germline, CDR1 MNHNS and CDR2 SASEGT. The CDR3 consists of 15 residues. Unmatched junction bases numbered 5, after V lost 6 bases and J lost 9 bases. CDR3: CASRAGLAGGIEQFF. For the CDR3, the DNA is TGTGCCAGCAGGGCGGGACTAGCGGGGGGGATTGAGCAGTTCTTC.

The chain links TRBV5-1 to TRBJ2-5, with TRBD1 matching 7 bases. The end of the DNA aligns better with TRBJ2-7, so the J call may be wrong. Per the germline V gene, CDR1 is SGHRS and CDR2 is YFSETQ. The CDR3 loop spans 14 amino acids. Here the CDR3 reads CASSIQGDTYEQYF. The DNA of the CDR3 is TGCGCCAGCAGCATCCAGGGGGACACCTACGAGCAGTACTTC.

This chain connects TRBV9 to TRBJ2-1, with no clear D. Germline assignment: CDR1 SGDLS and CDR2 YYNGEE. The CDR3 runs to 13 residues. Trimming stripped 0 bases from V and 9 bases from J, with 10 bases between. The CDR3 DNA reads TGTGCCAGCAGCGTAGGTAAGCCTGGTGAGCAGTTCTTC. As protein: CASSVGKPGEQFF.

The chain carries TRBV6-5 and TRBJ1-6, with a possible D match to TRBD1 (5 bases). The V gene's germline CDR1 is MNHEY and CDR2 SVGAGI. This CDR3 region has 15 residues. V was shortened by 4 bases and J by 10 bases, with 17 bases between the two germline ends. The CDR3 is CASSSDRGTISPLHF. The CDR3 DNA reads TGTGCCAGCAGTTCCGATAGGGGTACGATATCACCCCTCCACTTT.

The chain couples TRBV7-9 to TRBJ2-1, with 7 bases matching TRBD2. This CDR3 is 15 amino acids long. Germline loops: CDR1 SEHNR, CDR2 FQNEAQ (reference sequence). V lost 5 bases and J lost 4; bases outside the gene matches: 8. CDR3: CASSRIGGGYNEQFF. The CDR3 DNA is TGTGCCAGCAGCCGCATTGGCGGGGGTTACAATGAGCAGTTCTTC.

The chain uses TRBV5-4 and TRBJ2-3; 13 positions match TRBD2. The CDR3 is made up of 19 amino acids. Germline V gene sequence: CDR1 SGHNT, CDR2 YYREEE (reference sequence). Trimming at V came to 1 base and at J to 3 bases, leaving 11 bases not matched to a gene. The CDR3 spells CASSLKLAGGVRGTDTQYF. The CDR3, as DNA: TGTGCCAGCAGCTTGAAACTAGCGGGGGGGGTTAGGGGAACAGATACGCAGTATTTT.

The chain joins TRBV4-3 to TRBJ2-3, with D maybe TRBD1 (5 bases). Trimming pared 5 bases from V and 0 bases from J, leaving 12 bases between. Germline V CDR1 and CDR2: LGHNA, YSLEER. CDR3 length: 15 amino acids. The CDR3 region has the DNA TGCGCCAGCAGCTGGACACCCATCAGCACAGATACGCAGTATTTT. Translating gives CASSWTPISTDTQYF.